This T cell receptor beta chain appears in the sequencing data of a study of type 1 regulatory T cells. On the study more broadly: This in vitro CD4 product, T-allo10, is enriched for Tr1 cells and alloantigen-specific. Overall study results and limits: Compared with non-Tr1 cells, Tr1 cells showed a narrower TCR repertoire.

TCRdb re-derived calls from the reads in MiXCR, one entry per CDR3 protein. This sample has about 39,000 distinct CDR3 sequences; 12% occur once, and the top ten carry around 7.5%. In this sample, this clonotype turned up many times. Antigen unknown. The CDR3 runs 14 residues. Looked up from germline, CDR1 is MDHEN and CDR2 is SYDVKM. The ends were cut back, 6 bases at V and 1 base at J, with 12 bases in the middle. The chain joins TRBV28 to TRBJ2-5, with D perhaps TRBD1 or TRBD2 (5 bases each). This TCR came from a human donor in good health. The sequencing sample was made of cultured non-Tr1 T cells, either the whole culture or a sorted T cell fraction (not recorded which). The CDR3 bases are TGTGCCAGCAGCATCCGGGACGGCCAAGAGACCCAGTACTTC. Its translation: CASSIRDGQETQYF. Full variable domain (outside the CDR3, taken from reference TRBV28 and TRBJ2-5): DVKVTQSSRYLVKRTGEKVFLECVQDMDHENMFWYRQDPGLGLRLIYFSYDVKMKEKGDIPEGYSVSREKKERFSLILESASTNQTSMYLCASSIRDGQETQYFGPGTRLLVL.